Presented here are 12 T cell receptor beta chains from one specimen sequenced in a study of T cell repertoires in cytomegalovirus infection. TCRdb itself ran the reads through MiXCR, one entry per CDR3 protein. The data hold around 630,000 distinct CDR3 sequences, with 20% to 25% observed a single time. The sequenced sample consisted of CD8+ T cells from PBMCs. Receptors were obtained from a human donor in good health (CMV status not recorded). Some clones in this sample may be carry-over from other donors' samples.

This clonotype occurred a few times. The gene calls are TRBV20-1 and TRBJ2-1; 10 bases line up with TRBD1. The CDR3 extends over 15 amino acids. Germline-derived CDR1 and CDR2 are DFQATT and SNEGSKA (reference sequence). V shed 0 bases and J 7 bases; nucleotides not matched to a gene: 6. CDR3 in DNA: TGCAGTGCTAGAGATTGGGACAGGGGACCAAATGAGCAGTTCTTC. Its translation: CSARDWDRGPNEQFF.

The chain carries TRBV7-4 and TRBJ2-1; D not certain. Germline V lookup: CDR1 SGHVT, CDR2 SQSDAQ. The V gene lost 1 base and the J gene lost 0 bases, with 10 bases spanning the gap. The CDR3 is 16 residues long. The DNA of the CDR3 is TGTGCCAGCAGCTTAGTCGGACCTCCCTCCTACAATGAGCAGTTCTTC. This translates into CASSLVGPPSYNEQFF.

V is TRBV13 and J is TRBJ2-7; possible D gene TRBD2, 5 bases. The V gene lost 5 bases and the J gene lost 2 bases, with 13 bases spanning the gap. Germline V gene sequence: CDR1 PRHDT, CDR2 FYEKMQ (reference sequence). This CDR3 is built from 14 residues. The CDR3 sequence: CASSPGIRTYEQYF. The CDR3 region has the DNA TGTGCCAGCAGCCCCGGGATCAGAACCTACGAGCAGTACTTC.

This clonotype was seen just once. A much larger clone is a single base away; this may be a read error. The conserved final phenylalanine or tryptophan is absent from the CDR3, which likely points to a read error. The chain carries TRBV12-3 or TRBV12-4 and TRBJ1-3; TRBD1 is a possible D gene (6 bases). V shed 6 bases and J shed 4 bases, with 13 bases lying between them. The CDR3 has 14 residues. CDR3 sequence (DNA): TGTGCCAGCAGGTCTCCGGGACACGGAAACACCATATATTCT. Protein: CASRSPGHGNTIYS.

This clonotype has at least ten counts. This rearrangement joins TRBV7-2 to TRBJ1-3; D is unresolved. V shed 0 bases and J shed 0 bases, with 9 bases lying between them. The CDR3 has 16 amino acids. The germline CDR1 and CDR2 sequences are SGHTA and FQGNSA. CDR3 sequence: CASSLASRSSGNTIYF. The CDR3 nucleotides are TGTGCCAGCAGCTTAGCGAGTCGGTCCTCTGGAAACACCATATATTTT.

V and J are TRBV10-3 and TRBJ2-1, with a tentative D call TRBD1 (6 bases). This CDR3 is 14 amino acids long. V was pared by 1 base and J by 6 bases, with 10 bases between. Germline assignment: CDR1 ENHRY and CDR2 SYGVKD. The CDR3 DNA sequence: TGTGCCATCAGTGAGTTCAAGGACAGCAATGAGCAGTTCTTC. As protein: CAISEFKDSNEQFF.

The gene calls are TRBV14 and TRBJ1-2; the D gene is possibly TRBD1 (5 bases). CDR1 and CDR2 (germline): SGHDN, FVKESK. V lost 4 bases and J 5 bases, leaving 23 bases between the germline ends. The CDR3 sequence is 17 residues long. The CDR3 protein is CASSRDPLEQASYGYTF. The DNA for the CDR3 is TGTGCCAGCAGCCGAGATCCACTGGAACAGGCGAGTTATGGCTACACCTTC.

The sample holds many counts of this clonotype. The CDR3 region has the DNA TGTGCCAGCAGCCTCATATCTTTTCCGCGGGGGGCCAACGTCCTGACTTTC. Protein sequence: CASSLISFPRGANVLTF. The rearrangement joins TRBV7-9 to TRBJ2-6; no reliable D call. The germline V gene has CDR1 SEHNR and CDR2 FQNEAQ (reference sequence). V lost 5 bases to trimming and J lost 4 bases, with 18 bases between them. The CDR3 covers 17 residues.

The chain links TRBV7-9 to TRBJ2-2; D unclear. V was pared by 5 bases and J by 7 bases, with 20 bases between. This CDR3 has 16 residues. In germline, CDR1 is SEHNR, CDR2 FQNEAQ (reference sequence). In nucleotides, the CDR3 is TGTGCCAGCAGCACCCGGCCAGACAAGGCGGTCGGGGAGCTGTTTTTT. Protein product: CASSTRPDKAVGELFF. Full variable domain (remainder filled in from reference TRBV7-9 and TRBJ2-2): DTGVSQNPRHKITKRGQNVTFRCDPISEHNRLYWYRQTLGQGPEFLTYFQNEAQLEKSRLLSDRFSAERPKGSFSTLEIQRTEQGDSAMYLCASSTRPDKAVGELFFGEGSRLTVL.

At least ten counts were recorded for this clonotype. Here the CDR3 DNA reads TGTGCCAGCAGTTTTTCCCTTCGGGGGAGGCAGTTCTTC. This encodes CASSFSLRGRQFF. The rearrangement links TRBV27 to TRBJ2-1, with a possible D match to TRBD2 (6 bases). Trimming removed 3 bases from V and 12 bases from J, with 15 bases in between. This CDR3 region has 13 residues. Looked up from germline, CDR1 is MNHEY and CDR2 is SMNVEV (reference sequence).

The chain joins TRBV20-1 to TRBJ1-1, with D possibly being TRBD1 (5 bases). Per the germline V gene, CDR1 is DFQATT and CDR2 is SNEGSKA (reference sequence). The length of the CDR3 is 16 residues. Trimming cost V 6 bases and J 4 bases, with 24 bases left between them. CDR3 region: CSAEGDRARAGTEAFF. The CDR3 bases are TGCAGTGCCGAGGGCGATAGGGCCAGGGCGGGCACTGAAGCTTTCTTT.

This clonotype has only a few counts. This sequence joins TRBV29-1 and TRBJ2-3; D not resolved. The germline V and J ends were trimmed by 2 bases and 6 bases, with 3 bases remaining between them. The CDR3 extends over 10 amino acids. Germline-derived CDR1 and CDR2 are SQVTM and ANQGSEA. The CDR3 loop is CSVEFDTQYF. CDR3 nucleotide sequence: TGCAGCGTTGAATTTGATACGCAGTATTTT.